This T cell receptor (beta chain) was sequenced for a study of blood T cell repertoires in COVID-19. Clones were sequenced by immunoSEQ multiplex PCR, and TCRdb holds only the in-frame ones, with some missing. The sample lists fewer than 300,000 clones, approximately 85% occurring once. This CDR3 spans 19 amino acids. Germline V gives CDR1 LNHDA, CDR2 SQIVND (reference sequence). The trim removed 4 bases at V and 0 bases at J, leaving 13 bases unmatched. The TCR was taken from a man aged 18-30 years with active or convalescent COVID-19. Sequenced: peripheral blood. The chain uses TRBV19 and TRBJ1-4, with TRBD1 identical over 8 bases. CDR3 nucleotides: TGTGCCAGTAGTAATCGGCCGGGACAGGTATCATCAACTAATGAAAAACTGTTTTTT. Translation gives CASSNRPGQVSSTNEKLFF.